This is a list of T cell receptor beta chains from one sample in a study of cytomegalovirus exposure and HLA in healthy donors. The data were produced by immunoSEQ multiplex PCR, yet TCRdb's version contains in-frame clones alone and is incomplete. The sample lists around 110,000 clones; approximately 81% were seen once. Sequencing was done on a sample of PBMCs. The receptors shown here come from a woman aged 25 to 39 in good health and CMV-seronegative. Both conserved end residues are part of each CDR3. The D gene is left open where the match is weak. Clone size is not always given. Where it is, it says once, few, many or a class for expanded clones.

CDR3nt,CDR3aa,len,d_gene,j_gene,v_gene,abundance
TGTGCCAGCAGCTTAGCTACAGGGGGGAACACTGAAGCTTTCTTT,CASSLATGGNTEAFF,15,TRBD1,TRBJ1-1,TRBV7-6,NA
TGTGCTAGTGGGCCCGAAGGTGGGGGCCGCCGCCACCACGAGCAGTACTTC,CASGPEGGGRRHHEQYF,17,NA,TRBJ2-7,TRBV12-5,NA
TGTGCCAGCAGCGTAGGTGGGCAGGGGGCTGGTGAGCAGTACTTC,CASSVGGQGAGEQYF,15,TRBD1,TRBJ2-7,TRBV9,NA
TGTGCCAGCAGAGCCGAATACGGGAGTAACACTGAAGCTTTCTTT,CASRAEYGSNTEAFF,15,NA,TRBJ1-1,TRBV25-1,once
TGCGCCAGCAGCCAAGAGGTCGGGTATGGAGCCAAAAACATTCAGTACTTC,CASSQEVGYGAKNIQYF,17,NA,TRBJ2-4,TRBV4-3,NA
TGTGCCAGCTCATCGACAGTTAGCAATCAGCCCCAGCATTTT,CASSSTVSNQPQHF,14,NA,TRBJ1-5,TRBV18,NA
TGTGCCAGCAGACAAAATCGGGGGACTAGCGGGAGGGCCTCAGATACGCAGTATTTT,CASRQNRGTSGRASDTQYF,19,NA,TRBJ2-3,TRBV21-1,NA
TGTGCCAGCAGTTACTTCCGCACAGGTACGCAGTATTTT,CASSYFRTGTQYF,13,NA,TRBJ2-3,TRBV6-6,NA
TGTGCCAGCATTCTGGCAGGGAGCAATCAGCCCCAGCATTTT,CASILAGSNQPQHF,14,NA,TRBJ1-5,TRBV28,NA
TGTGCCAGCAGCTTAGCGGCAGGGGGCAATGAAAAACTGTTTTTT,CASSLAAGGNEKLFF,15,TRBD1,TRBJ1-4,TRBV7-2,NA
TGTGCCAGCAGTGAATATACAGGGATAACAGAAAAACTGTTTTTT,CASSEYTGITEKLFF,15,NA,TRBJ1-4,TRBV25-1,NA
TGTGCCAGCCCTGCGACAGGGGGCGGGGGAGATACGCAGTATTTT,CASPATGGGGDTQYF,15,TRBD1,TRBJ2-3,TRBV18,once
TGTGCCATCAGTGGGAGCGGGAGGGCAGATACGCAGTATTTT,CAISGSGRADTQYF,14,TRBD2,TRBJ2-3,TRBV10-3,once
NA,CASSILGGSLDNEQFF,16,NA,TRBJ2-1,TRBV4-1,NA
TGTGCCAGCAGCCCTCAACTAGCGGGACCGATCTACGAGCAGTACTTC,CASSPQLAGPIYEQYF,16,TRBD2,TRBJ2-7,TRBV7-9,NA
TGTGCCAGCAGTTTAAGCAGGGCCGCCACTGAAGCTTTCTTT,CASSLSRAATEAFF,14,NA,TRBJ1-1,TRBV28,NA
TGTGCCAGCAGTTTATCAGGGTGGGAGACCCAGTACTTC,CASSLSGWETQYF,13,NA,TRBJ2-5,TRBV28,NA
TGTGCCAGCAGTGAAGCCGGGAGGTATGGCTACACCTTC,CASSEAGRYGYTF,13,NA,TRBJ1-2,TRBV6-1,NA
TGCGCCAGCAGCCAAGAGGGTGGCCTAGTTGGCGAGCAGTACTTC,CASSQEGGLVGEQYF,15,NA,TRBJ2-7,TRBV4-3,NA
TGTGCCAGCAGTTCGACGCGTTTCGGCGGTACGCAGTATTTT,CASSSTRFGGTQYF,14,NA,TRBJ2-3,TRBV6-6,once
TGCGCCAGCAGCCAAGATGACAGGGAGGCTCAGCCCCAGCATTTT,CASSQDDREAQPQHF,15,TRBD1,TRBJ1-5,TRBV4-3,few
TGTGCCAGCAGTTTAAATCTACCCCAAGCCCTCGAGCAGTACTTC,CASSLNLPQALEQYF,15,NA,TRBJ2-7,TRBV28,NA
TGCGCCAGCAGCTTGGGGCTAGCGGGAGGCCGAACCTACGAGCAGTACTTC,CASSLGLAGGRTYEQYF,17,TRBD2,TRBJ2-7,TRBV5-1,NA
TGTGCCAGCAGCTCGGGACAGCCCTACGAGCAGTACTTC,CASSSGQPYEQYF,13,TRBD1,TRBJ2-7,TRBV7-6,NA
TGTGCCATCAGTGAGTCGAGAAATGAGCAGTTCTTC,CAISESRNEQFF,12,NA,TRBJ2-1,TRBV10-3,NA
TGTGCCAGCAGCTTCGAAGGACAGTCTAGGTTATTGTATGGCTACACCTTC,CASSFEGQSRLLYGYTF,17,NA,TRBJ1-2,TRBV9,NA
TGTGCCAGCAGTTTCGGCAATCAGCCCCAGCATTTT,CASSFGNQPQHF,12,NA,TRBJ1-5,TRBV28,NA
TGTGCCAGCAGGGGGACTAGTCGGTACGAGCAGTACTTC,CASRGTSRYEQYF,13,TRBD2,TRBJ2-7,TRBV27,NA
TGTGCCAGCTCACCCGGGACTAGAGGCTACACCTTC,CASSPGTRGYTF,12,NA,TRBJ1-2,TRBV18,few
TGTGCCAGCAGCCTTAGACCCTTAGCGGGAGTCTACGAGCAGTACTTC,CASSLRPLAGVYEQYF,16,TRBD2,TRBJ2-7,TRBV14,NA
TGTGCCAGCAGCCCGGGGCCGACTAGAACCCCTACGAGCACAGATACGCAGTATTTT,CASSPGPTRTPTSTDTQYF,19,NA,TRBJ2-3,TRBV7-2,NA
TGTGCCAGCAGCCAAGATCTAGGGCAGGGGCATGAAAAACTGTTTTTT,CASSQDLGQGHEKLFF,16,NA,TRBJ1-4,TRBV14,once
TGTGCCAGCCGCAGACTTCTTCGTAATGAAAAACTGTTTTTT,CASRRLLRNEKLFF,14,NA,TRBJ1-4,TRBV28,NA
TGTGCCAGCAGTTTATACCCGGGACAGTCGGATTCACCCCTCCACTTT,CASSLYPGQSDSPLHF,16,TRBD1,TRBJ1-6,TRBV27,NA
TGTGCCAGCAGCTTAGCGCCAACGGGAGGGTACGGAAACACCATATATTTT,CASSLAPTGGYGNTIYF,17,NA,TRBJ1-3,TRBV7-2,NA
TGTGCCAGCAGTCGGACAGGGGGCTCTGGAAACACCATATATTTT,CASSRTGGSGNTIYF,15,TRBD1,TRBJ1-3,TRBV27,NA
TGTGCCAGCAGTTTATTCGGCCCTACCGGGACAGGGGGCCCCGAGCAGTACTTC,CASSLFGPTGTGGPEQYF,18,TRBD1,TRBJ2-7,TRBV27,once
TGCGCCAGCAGCCAAGAACTAGCGGGATCCTACGAGCAGTACTTC,CASSQELAGSYEQYF,15,TRBD2,TRBJ2-7,TRBV4-3,NA
TGCGCCAGCAGCTTGACTAGCGACGGGAATACGCAGTATTTT,CASSLTSDGNTQYF,14,TRBD2,TRBJ2-3,TRBV5-1,NA
TGTGCCAGCAGCACCCCGAAGGGACTAGCGGGAGGCGCCTACAATGAGCAGTTCTTC,CASSTPKGLAGGAYNEQFF,19,TRBD2,TRBJ2-1,TRBV7-3,few
TGCGCCAGCAGCTCCGCCGGGACTAGCGGTTACAATGAGCAGTTCTTC,CASSSAGTSGYNEQFF,16,TRBD2,TRBJ2-1,TRBV5-1,once
TGTGCCAGCAGCAAGCGACTAGCGTCAGAGCAAGAGACCCAGTACTTC,CASSKRLASEQETQYF,16,NA,TRBJ2-5,TRBV21-1,NA
TGTGCCAGCAGTTTCAAAGGGGGAGAGACCCAGTACTTC,CASSFKGGETQYF,13,NA,TRBJ2-5,TRBV27,few
TGCGCCAGCAGCCAAGAGCCGCAGGGACACATTTACGAGCAGTACTTC,CASSQEPQGHIYEQYF,16,NA,TRBJ2-7,TRBV4-1,NA
TGTGCCAGCAGCCCCCCCCGCAGCGCCTTGCTCTCCTACGAGCAGTACTTC,CASSPPRSALLSYEQYF,17,NA,TRBJ2-7,TRBV14,NA
TGTGCCAGCACTGGGGCGAGAGATACGCAGTATTTT,CASTGARDTQYF,12,NA,TRBJ2-3,TRBV7-9,NA
TGTGCCAGCTCACCACCTGGGACAGCCTACGAGCAGTACTTC,CASSPPGTAYEQYF,14,TRBD1,TRBJ2-7,TRBV18,NA